The 29 T cell receptor beta chains given below trace back to one sample, sequenced in a study of T cell responses to AZD1222 COVID-19 vaccine. The table came from immunoSEQ multiplex PCR; TCRdb's copy has only in-frame clones and leaves some out. The repertoire holds roughly 96,000 clones, with about nine tenths as singletons. The source was peripheral blood, collected on day 0 of AZD1222 vaccination. Receptors originate from an adult in good health.

V usage is TRBV15 and J usage is TRBJ1-1, with D maybe TRBD1 (5 bases). Germline assignment: CDR1 LNHNV and CDR2 YYDKDF (reference sequence). This CDR3 contains 15 residues. With 8 bases removed from V and 1 base from J, the gap between germline ends came to 17 bases. The chain's CDR3 is CATGRPAGGNTEAFF. In nucleotides, the CDR3 is TGTGCCACCGGACGCCCAGCGGGGGGGAACACTGAAGCTTTCTTT.

About this clone: Germline is not matched at one junction end, which may reflect a read error. This chain joins TRBV19 and TRBJ2-4; 13 bases are shared with TRBD2. The CDR3 has 21 amino acids. Germline values: CDR1 LNHDA, CDR2 SQIVND (reference sequence). The CDR3 loop reads CASSIRWRTSGSSSPKDIQYF. The DNA of the CDR3 is TGTGCCAGTAGTATAAGGTGGAGGACTAGCGGGAGCTCGAGCCCCAAAGACATTCAGTACTTC.

V is TRBV5-5 and J is TRBJ2-7; weak D call: TRBD1 (5 bases). The V gene's germline CDR1 is SGHKS and CDR2 YYEKEE (reference sequence). The CDR3 extends over 15 amino acids. V lost 5 bases and J lost 4, with 19 bases in between. CDR3 sequence reads: CASSQITGELYEQYF. In DNA form, the CDR3 reads TGTGCCAGCAGTCAGATCACAGGAGAGTTGTACGAGCAGTACTTC.

The chain recombines TRBV5-1 with TRBJ2-7, with 9 bases aligning to TRBD1. The CDR3 covers 14 residues. CDR1 is SGHRS and CDR2 is YFSETQ in the germline V gene. With V trimmed by 1 base and J by 2 bases, 1 base remained unmatched. The CDR3 protein is CASSLTGGPYEQYF. The CDR3 DNA reads TGCGCCAGCAGCTTGACAGGGGGCCCCTACGAGCAGTACTTC.

The V and J genes are TRBV4-3 and TRBJ1-2; D is uncertain. Trimming pared 0 bases from V and 6 bases from J, leaving 17 bases between. Germline V gene data show CDR1 as LGHNA and CDR2 as YSLEER. The CDR3 spans 16 residues. The chain's CDR3 is CASSQEAAVRSHGYTF. The CDR3 region has the DNA TGCGCCAGCAGCCAAGAAGCGGCAGTTAGGTCCCATGGCTACACCTTC.

V is TRBV6-5 and J is TRBJ2-2, with a possible D match to TRBD1 (5 bases). Trimming left V 2 bases short and J 6 bases short, with 13 bases between. The CDR3 is made up of 15 amino acids. Germline V lookup: CDR1 MNHEY, CDR2 SVGAGI. In DNA form, the CDR3 reads TGTGCCAGCAGTTACGCAGGGCCTTGGTCCGGGGAGCTGTTTTTT. This translates into CASSYAGPWSGELFF.

The chain combines TRBV9 with TRBJ2-2; D perhaps matches TRBD2 (6 bases). The CDR3 runs 18 residues. Germline V CDR1 and CDR2: SGDLS, YYNGEE. V gave up 0 bases and J gave up 0 bases, with 15 bases separating them. This CDR3 reads CASSVGGAGHANTGELFF. The CDR3 bases are TGTGCCAGCAGCGTAGGCGGGGCGGGTCACGCGAACACCGGGGAGCTGTTTTTT.

The chain recombines TRBV5-5 with TRBJ2-7; tentatively, D is TRBD1 (6 bases). V lost 3 bases and J lost 4, with 14 bases in between. The CDR3 runs 14 residues. The germline V gene has CDR1 SGHKS and CDR2 YYEKEE (reference sequence). The CDR3 region is CASSWTVKQYEQYF. The CDR3 coding sequence is TGTGCCAGCAGCTGGACAGTGAAGCAATACGAGCAGTACTTC.

The genes are TRBV24-1 and TRBJ2-7; a weak D match, TRBD2 (5 bases). The V end lost 4 bases, the J end lost 2 bases, and 8 bases lay between the germline ends. Germline CDR1 and CDR2: KGHDR and SFDVKD. The CDR3 has 13 amino acids. The CDR3 DNA is TGTGCCACCAGTGACTCCGGGACCTACGAGCAGTACTTC. It yields the protein CATSDSGTYEQYF.

The CDR3 sequence: CASTHAQREGNEQFF. The CDR3 nucleotides are TGTGCCAGCACCCATGCCCAGCGGGAGGGCAATGAGCAGTTCTTC. The rearrangement uses TRBV4-2 and TRBJ2-1; 10 bases fit TRBD2. The CDR3 contains 15 residues. The V gene's germline CDR1 is LGHNA and CDR2 YNFKEQ. The junction had 9 bases not matched to a gene; V was cut back by 7 bases and J by 6 bases.

The chain carries TRBV2 and TRBJ1-5; D not certain. Between the trimmed V and J ends, which lost 5 bases and 9 bases, there was a span of 11 bases. The CDR3 sequence is 12 residues long. The V gene's germline CDR1 is SNHLY and CDR2 FYNNEI. CDR3 nucleotide sequence: TGTGCCAGCAGTCGGATGGGCTGGCCCCAGCATTTT. Its translation is CASSRMGWPQHF.

The chain employs TRBV7-2 and TRBJ2-4; D not certain. Germline CDR1 and CDR2: SGHTA and FQGNSA. V shed 1 base and J shed 5 bases, with 6 bases lying between them. CDR3 length: 13 amino acids. The DNA for the CDR3 is TGTGCCAGCAGCTTAGGACCCCAAAACATTCAGTACTTC. It yields the protein CASSLGPQNIQYF.

The V call is TRBV24-1, the J call TRBJ1-2, with D unresolved. This CDR3 contains 13 residues. The germline V gene has CDR1 KGHDR and CDR2 SFDVKD. V was shortened by 4 bases and J by 5 bases, with 10 bases between the two germline ends. CDR3 DNA: TGTGCCACCAGTGACGGACTGGGTTATGGCTACACCTTC. Translated: CATSDGLGYGYTF.

The V gene is TRBV4-2, the J gene TRBJ2-2; tentatively, D is TRBD1 (6 bases). This CDR3 is built from 16 residues. Trimming shortened V by 2 bases and J by 7 bases, and 17 bases separated the two germline ends. Germline V gene sequence: CDR1 LGHNA, CDR2 YNFKEQ. The DNA of the CDR3 is TGTGCCAGCAGCCAAAGTGCGGCCCTAGGGGGCGGGGAGCTGTTTTTT. It specifies CASSQSAALGGGELFF.

The V and J genes are TRBV28 and TRBJ2-3; 12 bases line up with TRBD2. The CDR3 covers 21 residues. Germline V gene lookup returns CDR1 MDHEN and CDR2 SYDVKM. With 4 bases clipped from V and 0 bases from J, the junction kept 17 bases outside the gene matches. In DNA form, the CDR3 reads TGTGCCAGCAGTTCCCCCGGGCAGAACCCTAGCGGGAGGGGGAGCACAGATACGCAGTATTTT. Protein sequence: CASSSPGQNPSGRGSTDTQYF.

The V gene is TRBV11-2, the J gene TRBJ2-7; D is undetermined. The germline V gene has CDR1 SGHAT and CDR2 FQNNGV. The CDR3 loop spans 15 amino acids. The ends were cut back, 5 bases at V and 3 bases at J, with 17 bases in the middle. The CDR3 loop reads CASSRGAVPNYEQYF. The CDR3 bases are TGTGCCAGCAGCCGAGGCGCGGTTCCTAACTACGAGCAGTACTTC.

The chain couples TRBV7-2 to TRBJ2-3; 7 positions match TRBD1. This CDR3 is 14 amino acids long. CDR1 is SGHTA, CDR2 FQGNSA, per germline. Germline trimming cut 5 bases from V and 4 bases from J; bases unmatched to any gene: 6. This CDR3 is CASSGDSGSDTQYF. The CDR3 DNA reads as TGTGCCAGCAGCGGGGACAGTGGGTCAGATACGCAGTATTTT.

The rearrangement links TRBV9 to TRBJ1-4; the D is unclear. The CDR3 is 17 residues long. Germline-derived CDR1 and CDR2 are SGDLS and YYNGEE. Trimming pared 0 bases from V and 3 bases from J, leaving 15 bases between. CDR3 bases: TGTGCCAGCAGCGTAGGCGTTGACGAGGCGCCTAATGAAAAACTGTTTTTT. Encoded protein: CASSVGVDEAPNEKLFF.

The V gene is TRBV7-3, the J gene TRBJ1-2; D call uncertain. The CDR3 spans 14 residues. Germline V CDR1 and CDR2: SGHTA, FQGTGA. V dropped 1 base and J dropped 6 bases, with 12 bases sitting between them. The chain's CDR3 is CASSLRWDDDGYTF. The CDR3, as DNA: TGTGCCAGCAGCTTAAGATGGGATGACGATGGCTACACCTTC.

This chain links TRBV5-4 with TRBJ1-2; 8 nucleotides line up with TRBD1. The V segment lost 3 bases and the J segment 4 bases; nucleotides outside the gene matches: 8. Looked up from germline, CDR1 is SGHNT and CDR2 is YYREEE (reference sequence). The CDR3 sequence is 15 residues long. The CDR3 region is CASSSTGDGTYGYTF. The CDR3, as DNA: TGTGCCAGCAGCTCGACAGGGGATGGGACCTATGGCTACACCTTC.

The chain has TRBV18 and TRBJ2-1, with D possibly matching TRBD2 (6 bases). The CDR3 totals 18 residues. Between the trimmed V and J ends, which lost 8 bases and 6 bases, there was a span of 29 bases. CDR1 is KGHSH and CDR2 is LQKENI in the germline V gene. The CDR3 DNA sequence: TGTGCCAGCACCTCCCGGCAGGCGGCGGGATGGGGAGGCAATGAGCAGTTCTTC. It translates to CASTSRQAAGWGGNEQFF.

The gene calls are TRBV24-1 and TRBJ2-5; 7 nucleotides match TRBD2. Germline V lookup: CDR1 KGHDR, CDR2 SFDVKD. CDR3 size: 14 residues. J lost 4 bases, V lost 4 bases, and 5 bases had no gene match. DNA for the CDR3: TGTGCCACCAGTGACATTGGGAGGGGAGAGACCCAGTACTTC. This sequence encodes CATSDIGRGETQYF.

V and J are TRBV27 and TRBJ2-5; 8 bases fit TRBD2. CDR3 length equals 17 residues. The junction had 9 bases not matched to a gene; V was cut back by 0 bases and J by 3 bases. The germline V gene has CDR1 MNHEY and CDR2 SMNVEV (reference sequence). As DNA, the CDR3 is TGTGCCAGCAGTTTATCGGGTCGGGGGGGCGGTAAAGAGACCCAGTACTTC. It codes for CASSLSGRGGGKETQYF.

CDR3 coding DNA: TGTGCCAGCAGTCCAGGGGGCGGCATTCAGTACTTC. Its protein product is CASSPGGGIQYF. The V gene is TRBV28, the J gene TRBJ2-4; 8 bases match TRBD1. Germline V CDR1 and CDR2: MDHEN, SYDVKM. V was clipped by 5 bases and J by 9 bases; unmatched bases: 3. This CDR3 comprises 12 residues.

The rearrangement uses TRBV4-3 and TRBJ2-2; 9 nucleotides align to TRBD1. With V trimmed by 0 bases and J by 5 bases, 7 bases remained unmatched. Germline values: CDR1 LGHNA, CDR2 YSLEER. The CDR3 has 17 residues. This CDR3 reads CASSQDMTGGRTGELFF. The CDR3 coding sequence is TGCGCCAGCAGCCAAGATATGACAGGGGGTCGAACCGGGGAGCTGTTTTTT.

V gene TRBV6-4 combines with J gene TRBJ1-2, with a tentative D call TRBD1 (5 bases). From germline, CDR1 is MRHNA and CDR2 SNTAGT. V shed 4 bases and J shed 4 bases, with 19 bases lying between them. CDR3 length equals 16 residues. This chain's CDR3 is CASSANLGVGAYGYTF. The DNA for the CDR3 is TGTGCCAGCAGTGCCAACCTGGGGGTTGGGGCCTATGGCTACACCTTC.

This rearrangement joins TRBV7-8 to TRBJ2-7, with 8 positions matching TRBD2. This CDR3 is built from 15 residues. The germline V gene has CDR1 SGHVS and CDR2 FQNEAQ. Germline trimming cut 5 bases from V and 1 base from J; bases unmatched to any gene: 7. This chain's CDR3 is CASSKASGRSYEQYF. CDR3 bases: TGTGCCAGCAGCAAGGCCAGCGGGAGATCCTACGAGCAGTACTTC.

The chain uses TRBV28 and TRBJ2-2; D uncertain. Germline V CDR1 and CDR2: MDHEN, SYDVKM. Trimming shortened V by 1 base and J by 3 bases, and 9 bases separated the two germline ends. This CDR3 spans 15 amino acids. CDR3 loop: CASSLLATYTGELFF. The CDR3 DNA follows: TGTGCCAGCAGTTTATTGGCTACCTACACCGGGGAGCTGTTTTTT. Together with reference TRBV28 and TRBJ2-2, the CDR3 gives the full variable domain: DVKVTQSSRYLVKRTGEKVFLECVQDMDHENMFWYRQDPGLGLRLIYFSYDVKMKEKGDIPEGYSVSREKKERFSLILESASTNQTSMYLCASSLLATYTGELFFGEGSRLTVL.

The genes are TRBV7-2 and TRBJ2-2; 11 bases line up with TRBD2. Germline-derived CDR1 and CDR2 are SGHTA and FQGNSA. There are 17 residues in the CDR3. With 3 bases clipped from V and 3 bases from J, the junction kept 6 bases outside the gene matches. The CDR3 DNA follows: TGTGCCAGCAGCTTTAGCGGGAGGGCGATCGACACCGGGGAGCTGTTTTTT. This encodes CASSFSGRAIDTGELFF.